The present T cell receptor beta chain was sequenced within a study of shared clonotypes between healthy human individuals (TCRdb year 2020). General notes on the study: The cohort comprised a couple of women and a few men aged 18 to 49 years. Between about 0.94 and 8.9 billion PBMCs per donor were obtained by leukapheresis. To estimate repertoire size and how much clonotype sharing occurs between individuals, the study deeply sequenced the blood TCR repertoires of several healthy adults. To increase sequencing depth and limit assay-specific biases, TCR repertoire library preparation and sequencing were carried out by different laboratories using diverse techniques. Per donor, three plates each were used for CD4 naive and CD4 memory, two for CD8 naive, and one for CD8 memory.

The CDR3 starts with the cysteine, ends with the phenylalanine, and has 15 residues. The only DNA kept is the CDR3, 45 bases in frame from the first base. The donors were healthy, HIV-negative adults with no recently reported acute infections or vaccinations. All donors were Caucasian adults living in Nashville, Tennessee, USA. CD4+ T cells were enriched by magnetic negative selection; naive cells were then positively selected on CD45RA, and the negative fraction formed the memory subset. Blood was obtained by leukapheresis, after which PBMCs were separated by Ficoll-Histopaque density gradient centrifugation and cryopreserved in liquid nitrogen vapor phase. Analytical flow cytometry was used to check the purity and quantity of every magnetically sorted T cell population. Genomic DNA was isolated from each sorted fraction and quantified by UV absorbance on a Nanodrop 2000c. Using the deep immunoSEQ assay, multiplex PCR amplified TCR CDR3 regions from genomic DNA. Extracted genomic DNA from each cell subset was spread evenly across all wells of several immunoSEQ 96-well plates, with each plate serving as a replicate. For sorted subsets, approximately 190 ng genomic DNA, equal to tens of thousands of T cell genomes, was loaded into each replicate PCR. The purified libraries were quantified using a Qubit 3.0 fluorometer, sized with a Bioanalyzer 2100, and then quantified again using the KAPA Library Quantification kit. Every immunoSEQ 96-well plate was sequenced on a dedicated single-read 150-cycle Illumina NextSeq 550 flow cell. From the authors' description of their analysis: Because the immunoSEQ output included only junctional sequences and no quality scores, the filtering could not be the same as the filtering used for full-length reads. Sequences were annotated with PyIR, a Python wrapper for IgBLAST v1.9, and V/J genes and CDR3 were assigned using IMGT germline references. Reads with weak V/J assignments (E-value above 1e-6), missing CDR3, stop codons, out-of-frame junctions, or ambiguous translated residues were removed. V3J clonotypes were defined as sequences sharing the same inferred V gene, J gene, and CDR3 amino acid sequence. Percentage overlap between repertoires was calculated by dividing the number of shared unique clonotypes by the size of the smaller repertoire. RTK rarefaction, the Chao1 estimator, and Recon v2.1 estimates of unobserved clonotypes were used to assess repertoire richness. For all TCRbeta clonotypes obtained by the gDNA method from a handful of donors, generation probabilities were computed with OLGA. TCRdb limited this immuneACCESS table to in-frame rearrangements with V and J called. A share of clones is missing; checked studies link under half to unresolved V genes, and the rest is unexplained. For V, J and clone size, that table is used; D and trimming come from the DNA. The sample table records over a million clones; around 97% of these occur just once. The ten largest clones take up approximately 1% of the sample.

Findings and caveats that apply to the study as a whole: The small number of donors limited the genetic and exposure-history diversity represented. Rarefaction of sorted-subset datasets indicated incomplete sequencing despite the large sequencing depth. Compared with non-shared clonotypes, clonotypes shared by all four sorted-subset donors had higher generation probabilities. Larger estimated clonotype richness was generally found for naive subsets than for memory subsets. Pairwise subsampling indicated that sequencing depth was expected to affect the degree of clonotype sharing among donors. Across a handful of donors, approximately 5% of naive CD4, 3% to 3.5% of naive CD8, about 2% of memory CD4, and approximately 0.42% of memory CD8 clonotypes were shared. Only blood was sampled, and tissue TCR repertoires likely differ from those in blood.

As to this clone: The antigen it binds to is not known. Per-nucleotide qualities are absent, and no much larger clonotype sits a single base away.

The sample taken for sequencing was naive CD4+ T cells sorted from blood. The cell subset or site label, read with the paper, signifies: CD45RA+ positively selected. The sequence links TRBV21-1 to TRBJ1-1; TRBD1 was called by the table and not checked on the DNA. TRBV21-1 is a known pseudogene. The sequence derives from a man aged 25-45 years in good health. The sequence in DNA is TGTGCCCGTGGTAGCAGGGTGGGATGCAACACTGAAGCTTTCTTT. The translation is CARGSRVGCNTEAFF.